Shown below are 5 T cell receptor beta chains from a single sample sequenced in a study of cytomegalovirus exposure and HLA in healthy donors. It was with 60 Vbeta and 13 Jbeta primers that the PCR ran. Measured with immunoSEQ multiplex PCR; TCRdb has only the in-frame clones, and not every one. This sample has 90,000 to 110,000 clones, with roughly 76% found just once. The sequenced material came from PBMCs. These TCRs come from a woman aged 45 to 65 in good health and CMV-seropositive.

The chain couples TRBV15 to TRBJ2-5; 8 bases match TRBD1. V lost 0 bases to trimming and J lost 5 bases; unmatched junction nucleotides: 11. The CDR3 is 17 amino acids. Germline V gene sequence: CDR1 LNHNV, CDR2 YYDKDF (reference sequence). Written as DNA, the CDR3 is TGTGCCACCAGCAGAGATCAGGCGCAGGGGGCGAGGGAGACCCAGTACTTC. Encoded protein: CATSRDQAQGARETQYF.

This clone appeared once. The chain employs TRBV7-6 and TRBJ2-3; 11 nucleotides line up with TRBD2. CDR1 and CDR2 from the germline V gene are SGHVS and FNYEAQ. The CDR3 loop spans 16 amino acids. Trimming at V came to 5 bases and at J to 2 bases, leaving 6 bases not matched to a gene. This chain's CDR3 is CASSMTSGADTDTQYF. In DNA form, the CDR3 reads TGTGCCAGCAGCATGACTAGCGGGGCTGACACAGATACGCAGTATTTT.

This sequence joins TRBV5-6 and TRBJ2-3, with TRBD2 identical over 7 bases. J lost 1 base, V lost 2 bases, and 4 bases had no gene match. CDR1 and CDR2 (germline): SGHDT, YYEEEE. CDR3 length equals 15 residues. This chain's CDR3 is CASSLIREGTDTQYF. In nucleotides, the CDR3 is TGTGCCAGCAGCTTAATCCGGGAGGGCACAGATACGCAGTATTTT. Complete variable domain (other parts from reference TRBV5-6 and TRBJ2-3): DAGVTQSPTHLIKTRGQQVTLRCSPKSGHDTVSWYQQALGQGPQFIFQYYEEEERQRGNFPDRFSGHQFPNYSSELNVNALLLGDSALYLCASSLIREGTDTQYFGPGTRLTVL.

The J gene is TRBJ2-3, the V gene TRBV9, with 13 bases aligning to TRBD2. This CDR3 has 17 residues. Trimming removed 3 bases from V and 3 bases from J; junction bases left unmatched: 7. Germline CDR1 and CDR2: SGDLS and YYNGEE. The CDR3 protein is CASSGAWTSGSTDTQYF. The CDR3 bases are TGTGCCAGCAGCGGAGCGTGGACTAGCGGGAGTACAGATACGCAGTATTTT.

DNA for the CDR3: TGTGCCAGCACCAGATTGGGGGGAGGGAACACTGAAGCTTTCTTT. Amino acids: CASTRLGGGNTEAFF. The chain uses TRBV6-1 and TRBJ1-1, with D possibly TRBD1 on 5 matching bases. This CDR3 contains 15 residues. Germline CDR1 reads MNHNS; CDR2 reads SASEGT. Between the trimmed V and J ends, which lost 7 bases and 1 base, there was a span of 16 bases.